This TCR beta chain came from a study of shared clonotypes between healthy human individuals. CDR3 size: 16 residues. The germline CDR1 and CDR2 sequences are MDHEN and SYDVKM. Trimming pared 2 bases from V and 2 bases from J, leaving 16 bases between. Method: immunoSEQ multiplex PCR; TCRdb's copy keeps in-frame clones and lacks some. There are 2 million to 2.5 million clones in the sample; 85% to 95% occur only once, and under 0.45% lies in the top ten. This clonotype originated in a man aged 18 to 29 in good health. Some clones in this sample may be carry-over from other donors' samples. This chain links TRBV28 with TRBJ2-7; D might be TRBD1 or TRBD2, each matching 5 bases. Sequencing input: naive CD4+ T cells from PBMCs. Sample subset: CD45RA+ positively selected. This CDR3 is CASSLPGPLRTYEQYF. CDR3 nucleotide sequence: TGTGCCAGCAGTTTACCGGGACCCTTGAGAACCTACGAGCAGTACTTC.